The clone carrying this T cell receptor (beta chain) was detected only a few times. Its target is not known. A read error is possible here, since a much larger clone lies one base away. Authors of the study amplified TCR beta CDR3 regions from RNA transcripts. The TCR CDR3 was amplified in a first-round RT-PCR using the HTBI primer set. TCRdb fed the multiplex PCR reads into MiXCR, producing one record per CDR3 protein. The sample comprises 300,000 to 450,000 distinct CDR3 sequences, roughly 14% of which are singletons, and roughly a fifth rests with the top ten. These data are taken from a study of T cells in Graves' hyperthyroidism and ophthalmopathy. Study at large: Peripheral blood was taken when the disease was first diagnosed, before any treatment began. Study-wide points: Blood also held most thyroid clonotypes expanded beyond 0.001. Through a model of 13 V-J features, ophthalmopathy was separated from stable hyperthyroidism.

Uncontrolled infection, other autoimmune disease, pregnancy or lactation led to exclusion. The V end lost 4 bases, the J end lost 10 bases, and 13 bases lay between the germline ends. CDR1 and CDR2 (germline): MDHEN, SYDVKM. The CDR3 spans 12 residues. Source material: blood. V usage is TRBV28 and J usage is TRBJ1-1; no firm D call. This receptor was taken from a woman aged 30 to 39 with Graves' ophthalmopathy. This chain's CDR3 is CASSYHGVIAFF. The CDR3, as DNA: TGTGCCAGCAGTTACCACGGTGTAATAGCTTTCTTT.